These T cell receptor beta chains were read from a single sample in a study of T cell responses to AZD1222 COVID-19 vaccine. Clones were sequenced by immunoSEQ multiplex PCR, and TCRdb holds only the in-frame ones, with some missing. The repertoire holds about 130,000 clones, with around 90% as singletons. This specimen was peripheral blood, taken on day 0 of AZD1222 vaccination. The receptors stem from an adult in good health. The CDR3 runs from the conserved cysteine through the conserved F or W. Each record gives: J gene, V gene, CDR3 length, clone size, D gene, CDR3 protein, CDR3 DNA. A D gene is named only where the DNA matches it firmly. Part of the rows lack a size; the others show once, few, many or a class for expanded clones.

j_call: TRBJ1-1
v_call: TRBV6-5
cdr3_length: 13
clone_size: NA
d_call: NA
cdr3_aa: CATRQVVNTEAFF
cdr3_nt: TGTGCCACCAGACAGGTGGTGAACACTGAAGCTTTCTTT

j_call: TRBJ1-1
v_call: TRBV2
cdr3_length: 11
clone_size: NA
d_call: NA
cdr3_aa: CASGIYSQAFF
cdr3_nt: TGTGCCAGCGGGATCTACAGTCAAGCTTTCTTT

j_call: TRBJ1-3
v_call: TRBV4-1
cdr3_length: 18
clone_size: NA
d_call: TRBD1
cdr3_aa: CASGPLGTGTFSGNTIYF
cdr3_nt: TGCGCCAGCGGTCCCCTAGGGACAGGGACTTTCTCTGGAAACACCATATATTTT

j_call: TRBJ2-1
v_call: TRBV15
cdr3_length: 15
clone_size: NA
d_call: TRBD2
cdr3_aa: CATSRDPTGGNGQFF
cdr3_nt: TGTGCCACCAGCAGAGATCCCACGGGAGGAAATGGGCAGTTCTTC

j_call: TRBJ2-7
v_call: TRBV5-4
cdr3_length: 11
clone_size: NA
d_call: TRBD1
cdr3_aa: CASTLRQGQYF
cdr3_nt: TGTGCCAGCACATTAAGACAGGGTCAGTACTTC

j_call: TRBJ2-2
v_call: TRBV5-1
cdr3_length: 16
clone_size: NA
d_call: NA
cdr3_aa: CASSLRPPLNTGELFF
cdr3_nt: TGCGCCAGCAGCTTACGACCCCCCTTGAACACCGGGGAGCTGTTTTTT

j_call: TRBJ2-7
v_call: TRBV6-5
cdr3_length: 14
clone_size: NA
d_call: NA
cdr3_aa: CASSDGTRSYEQYF
cdr3_nt: TGTGCCAGCAGCGACGGGACACGATCCTACGAGCAGTACTTC

j_call: TRBJ2-5
v_call: TRBV5-1
cdr3_length: 17
clone_size: NA
d_call: NA
cdr3_aa: CASSPGILARSQETQYF
cdr3_nt: TGCGCCAGCAGCCCTGGGATTCTAGCGAGATCTCAAGAGACCCAGTACTTC

j_call: TRBJ2-1
v_call: TRBV29-1
cdr3_length: 15
clone_size: NA
d_call: TRBD2
cdr3_aa: CSVESVSGRGYEQFF
cdr3_nt: TGCAGCGTTGAAAGCGTTAGCGGGAGGGGGTATGAGCAGTTCTTC

j_call: TRBJ2-7
v_call: TRBV27
cdr3_length: 13
clone_size: NA
d_call: NA
cdr3_aa: CASSFGLNGEQYF
cdr3_nt: TGTGCCAGCAGTTTCGGACTAAATGGCGAGCAGTACTTC

j_call: TRBJ1-4
v_call: TRBV7-9
cdr3_length: 14
clone_size: NA
d_call: NA
cdr3_aa: CASSRRETNEKLFF
cdr3_nt: TGTGCCAGCAGCCGGAGAGAAACTAATGAAAAACTGTTTTTT

j_call: TRBJ2-2
v_call: TRBV10-2
cdr3_length: 15
clone_size: once
d_call: TRBD2
cdr3_aa: CASSTGTSVTGELFF
cdr3_nt: TGCGCCAGCAGCACCGGGACTAGCGTTACGGGGGAGCTGTTTTTT

j_call: TRBJ2-2
v_call: TRBV10-3
cdr3_length: 14
clone_size: once
d_call: NA
cdr3_aa: CAISTGPNTGELFF
cdr3_nt: TGTGCCATCAGCACGGGGCCGAACACCGGGGAGCTGTTTTTT